A single T cell receptor (beta chain) is shown here with its context. Germline CDR1 is SGHNT and CDR2 is YYREEE (reference sequence). Between the trimmed V and J ends, which lost 1 base and 6 bases, there was a span of 8 bases. The CDR3 sequence is 13 residues long. The data stem from a study of blood T cell repertoires in COVID-19. In the authors' workflow: Reference gene primer amplification yielded estimated nucleated cell counts. TCRdb's copy holds only in-frame clones and misses some; the assay was immunoSEQ multiplex PCR. That table supplies the V and J calls and clone size; D and trimming were determined from the DNA. The sample has about 97,000 clones, 90% seen once; the top ten hold 1.7%.

This TCR came from a man between 60 and 75 years old with acute or convalescent COVID-19. The chain joins TRBV5-4 to TRBJ2-1; maybe TRBD1 (5 bases). Material: peripheral blood. This CDR3 reads CASSLQGGNEQFF. In DNA, the CDR3 is TGTGCCAGCAGCTTGCAGGGTGGCAATGAGCAGTTCTTC. The variable domain in full, with the rest retrieved from reference TRBV5-4 and TRBJ2-1, is ETGVTQSPTHLIKTRGQQVTLRCSSQSGHNTVSWYQQALGQGPQFIFQYYREEENGRGNFPPRFSGLQFPNYSSELNVNALELDDSALYLCASSLQGGNEQFFGPGTRLTVL.